Listed below are T cell receptor beta chains from one sample, sequenced in a study of tumor-infiltrating lymphocytes in primary liver carcinoma. TCRdb re-called the multiplex PCR reads through MiXCR, storing one row per CDR3 protein. The sample holds 310,000 or so distinct CDR3 sequences; 50% to 75% are singletons and the top ten take about a sixth. Sequencing was done on a sample of peripheral blood. The source is a woman between 25 and 40 years old with primary liver carcinoma and hepatitis B virus infection. Each CDR3 is given without its conserved first and last residue.

j_gene: TRBJ1-1
v_gene: TRBV6-2/TRBV6-3
CDR3aa: ASTPMGKGTGREAF

j_gene: TRBJ2-5
v_gene: TRBV6-2/TRBV6-3
CDR3aa: ASSYSGVRETQY

j_gene: TRBJ2-3
v_gene: TRBV4-2
CDR3aa: ASSQEGGFVSDTQY

j_gene: TRBJ1-3
v_gene: TRBV11-2
CDR3aa: ASSLGESNGNTIY

j_gene: TRBJ2-7
v_gene: TRBV30
CDR3aa: AWSTRVGTTGYYEQY

j_gene: TRBJ1-5
v_gene: TRBV6-1
CDR3aa: ASNLSNQPQH

j_gene: TRBJ1-5
v_gene: TRBV28
CDR3aa: ASRTTGSGHQPQH

j_gene: TRBJ2-2
v_gene: TRBV6-1
CDR3aa: ASHLISGQGGNTGELF

j_gene: TRBJ1-5
v_gene: TRBV6-5
CDR3aa: ASRPQQGGQPQH

j_gene: TRBJ2-1
v_gene: TRBV5-4
CDR3aa: ASSLGQGRQF

j_gene: TRBJ2-7
v_gene: TRBV5-6
CDR3aa: ASSLTRGAYEQY

j_gene: TRBJ2-7
v_gene: TRBV11-2
CDR3aa: ASSLDRARTNEQY

j_gene: TRBJ2-3
v_gene: TRBV28
CDR3aa: ASRTRRSRTDTQY

j_gene: TRBJ2-1
v_gene: TRBV12-3/TRBV12-4
CDR3aa: ASIIPRGGRRF

j_gene: TRBJ2-1
v_gene: TRBV6-6
CDR3aa: ASSGSGGDNEQF

j_gene: TRBJ2-7
v_gene: TRBV21-1
CDR3aa: ASSKALWASSYDQY

j_gene: TRBJ2-1
v_gene: TRBV6-5
CDR3aa: ASSYWESSYNEQF

j_gene: TRBJ2-7
v_gene: TRBV4-2
CDR3aa: ASSRDGGTPEQY

j_gene: TRBJ2-1
v_gene: TRBV12-3/TRBV12-4
CDR3aa: ASSTGTSGSNEQF

j_gene: TRBJ1-1
v_gene: TRBV5-6
CDR3aa: ASSLGAGYEAF

j_gene: TRBJ1-2
v_gene: TRBV7-6
CDR3aa: ASSLEQNYGYT

j_gene: TRBJ2-7
v_gene: TRBV28
CDR3aa: ASSSQGVSYEQY

j_gene: TRBJ2-1
v_gene: TRBV5-1
CDR3aa: ASSTNPLAQRNEQF

j_gene: TRBJ2-1
v_gene: TRBV11-2
CDR3aa: AGRTSEIYNEQF

j_gene: TRBJ1-2
v_gene: TRBV5-6
CDR3aa: ASTAGGYGYT

j_gene: TRBJ2-1
v_gene: TRBV14
CDR3aa: ASSQSPGTYNEQF

j_gene: TRBJ2-7
v_gene: TRBV30
CDR3aa: AWTTIQGGKYEQY

j_gene: TRBJ2-5
v_gene: TRBV4-3
CDR3aa: TISQDVPGETQY

j_gene: TRBJ1-5
v_gene: TRBV6-6
CDR3aa: ASTTPQGGNQLQH

j_gene: TRBJ2-3
v_gene: TRBV4-3
CDR3aa: ASSQVRGRDDTQY

j_gene: TRBJ2-7
v_gene: TRBV11-2
CDR3aa: ASSLRSGRGLDERY

j_gene: TRBJ2-4
v_gene: TRBV10-3
CDR3aa: AISDVAGGSPKNIQY

j_gene: TRBJ2-1
v_gene: TRBV11-1
CDR3aa: ASSVSWNEQF

j_gene: TRBJ2-3
v_gene: TRBV29-1
CDR3aa: SVPRVASVPSTDTQY

j_gene: TRBJ2-1
v_gene: TRBV29-1
CDR3aa: SVGLAGGPKF

j_gene: TRBJ1-2
v_gene: TRBV6-1
CDR3aa: DSSDRGHPSNGYT

j_gene: TRBJ2-3
v_gene: TRBV6-5
CDR3aa: ASRLDDTQY

j_gene: TRBJ2-7
v_gene: TRBV6-2/TRBV6-3
CDR3aa: ASSYGWDPYEQY

j_gene: TRBJ2-7
v_gene: TRBV12-3/TRBV12-4
CDR3aa: ASSLALAGGAEQY

j_gene: TRBJ2-3
v_gene: TRBV4-2
CDR3aa: ASSQETEAGDTQY